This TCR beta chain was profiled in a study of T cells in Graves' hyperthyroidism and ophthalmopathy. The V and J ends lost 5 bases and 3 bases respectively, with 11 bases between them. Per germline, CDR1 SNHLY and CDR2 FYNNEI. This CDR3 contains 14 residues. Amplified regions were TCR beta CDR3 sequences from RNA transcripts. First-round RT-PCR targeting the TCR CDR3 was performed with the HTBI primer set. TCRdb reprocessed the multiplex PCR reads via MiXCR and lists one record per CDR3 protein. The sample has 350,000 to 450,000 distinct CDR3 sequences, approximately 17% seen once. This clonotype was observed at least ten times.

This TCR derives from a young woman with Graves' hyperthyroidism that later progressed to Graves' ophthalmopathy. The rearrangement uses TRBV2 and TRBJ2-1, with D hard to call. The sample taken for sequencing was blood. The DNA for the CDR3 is TGTGCCAGCAGTAAGGGTTTGGGCTACAATGAGCAGTTCTTC. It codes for CASSKGLGYNEQFF.